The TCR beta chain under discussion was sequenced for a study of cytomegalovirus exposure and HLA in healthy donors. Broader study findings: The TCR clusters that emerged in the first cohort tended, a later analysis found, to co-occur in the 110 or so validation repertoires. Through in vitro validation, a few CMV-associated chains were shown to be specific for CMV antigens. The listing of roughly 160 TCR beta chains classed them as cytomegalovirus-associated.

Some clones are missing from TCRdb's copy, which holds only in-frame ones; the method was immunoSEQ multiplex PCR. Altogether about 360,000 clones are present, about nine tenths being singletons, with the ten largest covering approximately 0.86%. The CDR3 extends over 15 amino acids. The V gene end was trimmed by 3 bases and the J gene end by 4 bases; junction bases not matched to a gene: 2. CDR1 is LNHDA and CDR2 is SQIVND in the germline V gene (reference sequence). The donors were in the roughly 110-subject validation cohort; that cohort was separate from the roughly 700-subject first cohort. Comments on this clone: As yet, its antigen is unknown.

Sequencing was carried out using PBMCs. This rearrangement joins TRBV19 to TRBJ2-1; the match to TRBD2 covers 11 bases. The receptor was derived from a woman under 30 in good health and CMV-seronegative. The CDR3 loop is CASSMGTSGYNEQFF. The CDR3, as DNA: TGTGCCAGTAGTATGGGGACTAGCGGATACAATGAGCAGTTCTTC.